This T cell receptor beta chain was sequenced during a study of blood T cell repertoires in COVID-19. Study background: Samples representing acute and convalescent COVID-19 were sourced from the United States, Italy and Spain. T cells, B-cell-depleted T cells, or PBMCs provided the cDNA or gDNA that served as material.

The CDR3 has 14 amino acids. Trimming stripped 7 bases from V and 3 bases from J, with 15 bases between. Germline V gene sequence: CDR1 LGHNT, CDR2 FRNRAP. Participants were aged roughly 18 to 89 years, lived in some 23 US areas, and enrolled virtually. Original handling: Reference gene primer amplification yielded estimated nucleated cell counts. Sequencing was performed with immunoSEQ multiplex PCR; in TCRdb, only in-frame clones are kept and a portion is missing. V and J calls and clone size come straight from that table; D and trimming were deduced from the DNA. The table shows roughly 220,000 clones, with less than 90% occurring only once.

Sequencing input: PBMCs or T cells enriched from blood (not recorded which). This sequence originates from a woman in her forties who had recovered from COVID-19. The V and J genes are TRBV12-5 and TRBJ1-1; perhaps TRBD1 as D (5 bases). CDR3 nucleotide sequence: TGTGCTAGTGCAGGAGCCACGACAGACACTGAAGCTTTCTTT. Amino acid sequence: CASAGATTDTEAFF.